This is a list of T cell receptor beta chains from one sample in a study of blood T cell repertoires in COVID-19. Repertoires were generated with immunoSEQ multiplex PCR, while TCRdb's copy carries only in-frame clones and drops some. The sample shows around 480,000 clones, around 90% of them seen only once. Source material: PBMCs or T cells enriched from blood (not recorded which). The receptors here all came from a woman aged 18 to 35 who had recovered from COVID-19. Each CDR3 is given without its conserved first and last residue.

V: TRBV6-5
CDR3: ASSPNYSGLETQY

V: TRBV25-1
CDR3: ASSDRGGSGANVLT

V: TRBV29-1
CDR3: SVGPGTGGTTEAF

V: TRBV6-5
CDR3: ASRGRDYNSPLH

V: TRBV19
CDR3: ASSIARGGQGNYGYT

V: TRBV6-1
CDR3: ASSETGGQPQH

V: TRBV5-5
CDR3: ASSLGNGDQPQH

V: TRBV19
CDR3: ASSITGDTGYT

V: TRBV24-1
CDR3: ATSDSTGGNYGYT

V: TRBV5-4
CDR3: ASSSKVGGGAETQY

V: TRBV7-9
CDR3: ASSPRTSGKETQY

V: TRBV5-4
CDR3: ASSSGQGHYGYT

V: TRBV19
CDR3: ASSRDSTNTEAF

V: TRBV6-5
CDR3: ASILQGGNGYT

V: TRBV5-1
CDR3: ASSPQTAGDGYT

V: TRBV6-5
CDR3: ASRRQEGEF

V: TRBV5-6
CDR3: ASSSDRGGNQPQH

V: TRBV20-1
CDR3: SAQRENTIY

V: TRBV4-2
CDR3: ASSQDISGGEQY

V: TRBV29-1
CDR3: SVGGRQAETQY

V: TRBV15
CDR3: ATTPGYQETQY

V: TRBV5-4
CDR3: ASSRARDRALSNYGYT

V: TRBV7-6
CDR3: ASSLGSRGGVGTDTQY

V: TRBV3-1/TRBV3-2
CDR3: ASSRGVPPQETQY

V: TRBV5-4
CDR3: ASSPPGLRRTDTQY

V: TRBV2
CDR3: ASSLSGGGTDTQY

V: TRBV7-9
CDR3: ASSLGPGVGETQY

V: TRBV28
CDR3: ASSLLTGSYEQY

V: TRBV29-1
CDR3: SVESGNEQF

V: TRBV7-8
CDR3: ASSLGQAAYEQY

V: TRBV7-3
CDR3: ASSLARDSNEQF

V: TRBV6-5
CDR3: ASSYSDGGDTEAF

V: TRBV7-8
CDR3: ASSQDRVGNEQF

V: TRBV27
CDR3: ASSTYRDRGWQY

V: TRBV6-5
CDR3: ASSPRDRISPLH

V: TRBV11-2
CDR3: ASSLARTGGDGYT

V: TRBV18
CDR3: ASSPLRGREGNTEAF

V: TRBV14
CDR3: ASSQDLGHLNSPLH

V: TRBV10-2
CDR3: ASKRQESNEKLF

V: TRBV27
CDR3: ASSFSTGQETQY